This T cell receptor beta chain was observed in a study of T cell repertoires in cytomegalovirus infection. Study at large: The study used recently identified HLA-C-restricted and well-studied HLA-B-restricted CMV epitopes. Study-wide results and caveats: Pooled public TCR beta family frequency picked out CMV carriers with the relevant HLA.

TCRdb itself ran the reads through MiXCR, one entry per CDR3 protein. The sample holds about 150,000 distinct CDR3 sequences; roughly a third are singletons and the top ten take about 50%. This clonotype was counted only a few times. Its specificity is unknown. This TCR came from a human donor in good health (CMV status not recorded). Some clones in this sample may be carry-over from other donors' samples. The sample was CD8+ T cells from cultured PBMCs, taken from culture after CMV antigen stimulation.

CDR3 residues: CASSLTAQGRGYTF. CDR3 DNA: TGTGCCAGCAGTTTAACCGCACAGGGGAGGGGCTACACCTTC. The rearrangement uses TRBV5-4 and TRBJ1-2; 7 positions match TRBD1. From germline, CDR1 is SGHNT and CDR2 YYREEE (reference sequence). The CDR3 loop spans 14 amino acids. V was pared by 5 bases and J by 8 bases, with 12 bases of the junction left unmatched.